This T cell receptor (beta chain) emerged from a study of blood T cell repertoires in COVID-19. Study overall: Samples taken during acute and convalescent COVID-19 were collected in the United States, Italy and Spain. PBMCs, B-cell-depleted T cells, or T cells were the source of the cDNA or gDNA that made up the material.

The ends were cut back, 6 bases at V and 0 bases at J, with 4 bases in the middle. Germline V lookup: CDR1 SGHRS, CDR2 YFSETQ. CDR3 length: 12 residues. Methods used by the authors: Reference gene primer amplification in the assay estimated nucleated cell counts. TCRdb keeps only in-frame clones here, not all; method: immunoSEQ multiplex PCR. That table is the source of V, J and clone size, and D and trimming were worked out from the DNA. The sample contains nearly 110,000 clones, around 75% of which appear only once. The chain is built from TRBV5-1 and TRBJ2-1; D remains ambiguous. The receptor was isolated from a human donor with acute or convalescent COVID-19. The donor label of this sample is uncertain. Sequences were obtained from peripheral blood. The CDR3 DNA reads as TGCGCCAGCACCAGCTCCTACAATGAGCAGTTCTTC. Amino acid sequence: CASTSSYNEQFF.